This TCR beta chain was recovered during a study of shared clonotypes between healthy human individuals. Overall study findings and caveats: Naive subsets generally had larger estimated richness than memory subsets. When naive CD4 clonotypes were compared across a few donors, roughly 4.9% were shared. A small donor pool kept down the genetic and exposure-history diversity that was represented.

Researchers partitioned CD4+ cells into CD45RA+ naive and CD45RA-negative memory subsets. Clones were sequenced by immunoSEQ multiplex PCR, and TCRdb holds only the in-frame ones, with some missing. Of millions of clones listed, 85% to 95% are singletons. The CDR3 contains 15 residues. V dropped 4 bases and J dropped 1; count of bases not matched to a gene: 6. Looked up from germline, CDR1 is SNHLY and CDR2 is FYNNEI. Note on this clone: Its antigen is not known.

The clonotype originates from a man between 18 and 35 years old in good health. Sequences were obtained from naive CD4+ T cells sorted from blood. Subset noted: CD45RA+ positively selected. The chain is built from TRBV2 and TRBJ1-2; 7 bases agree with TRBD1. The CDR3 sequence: CASSGPGQFNYGYTF. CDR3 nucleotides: TGTGCCAGCAGTGGGCCGGGACAGTTTAACTATGGCTACACCTTC.